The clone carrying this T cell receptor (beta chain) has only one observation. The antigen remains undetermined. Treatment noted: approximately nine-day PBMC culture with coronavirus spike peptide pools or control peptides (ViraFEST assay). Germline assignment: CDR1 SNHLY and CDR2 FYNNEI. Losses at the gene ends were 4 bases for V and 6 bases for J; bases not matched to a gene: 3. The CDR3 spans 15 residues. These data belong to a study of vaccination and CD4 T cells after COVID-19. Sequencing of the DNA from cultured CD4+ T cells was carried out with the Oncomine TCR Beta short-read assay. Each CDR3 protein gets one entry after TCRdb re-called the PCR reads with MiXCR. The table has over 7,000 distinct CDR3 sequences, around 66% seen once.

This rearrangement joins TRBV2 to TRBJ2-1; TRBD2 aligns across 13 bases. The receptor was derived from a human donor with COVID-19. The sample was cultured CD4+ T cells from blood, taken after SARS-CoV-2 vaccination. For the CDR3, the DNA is TGTGCCAGCAGTGGGACTAGCGGGGGTTCCAATGAGCAGTTCTTC. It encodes CASSGTSGGSNEQFF. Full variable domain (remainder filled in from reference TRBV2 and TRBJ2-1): EPEVTQTPSHQVTQMGQEVILRCVPISNHLYFYWYRQILGQKVEFLVSFYNNEISEKSEIFDDQFSVERPDGSNFTLKIRSTKLEDSAMYFCASSGTSGGSNEQFFGPGTRLTVL.